This TCR beta chain was sequenced for a study of STAT5B mutations in CD4+ large granular lymphocyte leukemia. Study context: Among healthy controls, a particular HLA allele went with more CDR3 'QG' motifs.

Study outcomes and limitations: Without HLA matching, higher CD4+ than CD8+ T-LGLL clonality could reflect small sample size.

The CDR3 sequence is 12 residues long. Looked up from germline, CDR1 is KGHSH and CDR2 is LQKENI. The V and J ends lost 4 bases and 4 bases respectively, with 7 bases between them. Comments on this clone: Antigen unknown.

How the authors handled the data: Lowest detectable productive clonotype frequency was 2.59 x 10-5. Sequenced by immunoSEQ multiplex PCR; TCRdb stores in-frame clones only, minus some. V and J calls and clone size are given by that table; D and trimming were obtained from the DNA. The sample comprises over 30,000 clones, approximately 82% of which are singletons, and roughly 6.9% rests with the top ten. Sequencing was done on a sample of CD4+ T cells from blood buffy coats. The sequence was collected from a human donor in good health. This chain connects TRBV18 to TRBJ1-2, with D possibly matching TRBD1 (5 bases). The CDR3 sequence: CASSRDGYGYTF. CDR3 sequence (DNA): TGTGCCAGCTCACGGGACGGCTATGGCTACACCTTC.